In its sample, the clone carrying this T cell receptor (beta chain) was seen once. As yet, its antigen is unknown. This specimen comes from a study of tumor and adjacent non-tumor tissue in lung cancer. About the study: There were around 11 adenocarcinoma, a couple of squamous cell carcinoma and 1 small cell lung cancer cases. On average, productive TCRbeta reads reached roughly 4.2 million per sample. Overall study findings and caveats: Tumor repertoires had a smaller top 100 clone share than normal lung. Compared with tumor, normal lung showed significantly lower TCR diversity.

This sample's RNA came from whole unsorted tissue. Distant lung tissue was collected more than 3 cm away from the tumor edge. The germline CDR1 and CDR2 sequences are SGHRS and YFSETQ. Trimming removed 2 bases from V and 9 bases from J; junction bases left unmatched: 8. The length of the CDR3 is 15 residues. Three rounds of nested PCR, following a modified ARM-PCR protocol, produced the TCRbeta library. Each CDR3 protein is one row after TCRdb ran MiXCR on the multiplex PCR reads. The sample holds 75,000 to 95,000 distinct CDR3 sequences, 75% to 85% seen once. The chain combines TRBV5-1 with TRBJ2-1, with 10 bases that match TRBD2. The origin of this receptor is a woman between 45 and 60 years old with non-small cell lung cancer. The sample comprised distant non-tumor lung tissue. The DNA for the CDR3 is TGCGCCAGCAGCTTACCAGCGGGAGGGGATAGTGAGCAGTTCTTC. This translates into CASSLPAGGDSEQFF.